These 14 T cell receptor beta chains came from one sample sequenced in a study of CD8 T cells in Susac syndrome. RNA, at about 0.5 to 1 ug, was reverse transcribed with random hexamers. MiXCR, run by TCRdb on the immunoSEQ multiplex PCR reads, gives a single entry per CDR3 protein. Of 80,000 or so distinct CDR3 sequences listed, 94% are singletons. The sequencing sample was made of CD8+ T cells from PBMCs. The receptors derive from a human donor with Susac syndrome.

The chain has TRBV9 and TRBJ1-6, with TRBD1 matching 8 bases. The CDR3 length is 16 residues. The V gene end was trimmed by 3 bases and the J gene end by 7 bases; junction bases not matched to a gene: 9. Germline CDR1 reads SGDLS; CDR2 reads YYNGEE. CDR3 amino acids: CASSGPDRGGNSPLHF. In DNA form, the CDR3 reads TGTGCCAGCAGCGGACCCGACAGGGGAGGGAATTCACCCCTCCACTTT.

In the case of this clonotype: A junction boundary mismatches the germline segment, possibly from a read error. The rearrangement uses TRBV15 and TRBJ1-1; 9 nucleotides match TRBD1. Germline CDR1 and CDR2: LNHNV and YYDKDF (reference sequence). The CDR3 runs to 17 residues. CDR3 sequence: CATSSETSGQGNTEVFF. The CDR3 coding sequence is TGTGCCACCAGCAGTGAGACCTCAGGACAGGGGAACACTGAAGTTTTCTTT.

This chain links TRBV7-9 with TRBJ1-6; no definite D call. Trimming removed 0 bases at V and 12 bases at J, with 12 bases between. Germline lookup yields CDR1 SEHNR and CDR2 FQNEAQ (reference sequence). The CDR3 has 14 residues. The DNA for the CDR3 is TGTGCCAGCAGCTTAGCTCAGGCCGATAGACCCCTCCACTTT. Encoded protein: CASSLAQADRPLHF.

The chain carries TRBV27 and TRBJ2-3; 9 positions match TRBD1. This CDR3 region has 15 residues. Germline CDR1 is MNHEY and CDR2 is SMNVEV (reference sequence). Trimming took 4 bases from V and 3 from J; bases not matched to a gene: 5. The DNA for the CDR3 is TGTGCCAGCAGTTCTCGGGACAGGGCGACAGATACGCAGTATTTT. It specifies CASSSRDRATDTQYF.

This chain links TRBV7-2 with TRBJ2-2, with D possibly TRBD2 on 5 matching bases. The CDR3 contains 16 residues. Trimming removed 3 bases from V and 3 bases from J, with 14 bases in between. The germline V gene encodes CDR1 SGHTA and CDR2 FQGNSA. The CDR3: CASSLTGIGYTGELFF. As DNA, the CDR3 is TGTGCCAGCAGCTTGACGGGAATCGGTTACACCGGGGAGCTGTTTTTT.

V is TRBV4-3 and J is TRBJ1-5; D may be TRBD1 (6 bases). V lost 0 bases, J lost 0 bases, and 6 bases lay in between. This CDR3 spans 15 amino acids. Per germline, CDR1 LGHNA and CDR2 YSLEER. The CDR3 DNA is TGCGCCAGCAGCCAAGACAGGGGTAGCAATCAGCCCCAGCATTTT. This encodes CASSQDRGSNQPQHF.

This clonotype has just a few counts. The chain has TRBV7-9 and TRBJ2-7; D remains ambiguous. The germline V and J ends were trimmed by 6 bases and 5 bases, with 5 bases remaining between them. CDR1 is SEHNR, CDR2 FQNEAQ, per germline (reference sequence). This CDR3 region has 10 residues. The CDR3 DNA is TGTGCCAGCAGATCTGACGAGCAGTACTTC. Amino acids: CASRSDEQYF.

J is TRBJ1-2 and V is TRBV3-1; tentatively, D is TRBD1 (6 bases). CDR1 LGHDT and CDR2 YNNKEL come from the germline V gene (reference sequence). Trimming removed 0 bases at V and 5 bases at J, with 10 bases between. This CDR3 has 14 amino acids. The CDR3 protein is CASSQENRDYGYTF. The CDR3 DNA sequence: TGTGCCAGCAGCCAAGAGAACAGGGATTATGGCTACACCTTC.

CDR3 bases: TGCAGTGCTAGAGATGGAGGGTTCTTCACTGGGGATAGCAATCAGCCCCAGCATTTT. Translation gives CSARDGGFFTGDSNQPQHF. The rearrangement joins TRBV20-1 to TRBJ1-5; D ambiguous. From germline, CDR1 is DFQATT and CDR2 SNEGSKA (reference sequence). The CDR3 runs 19 residues. Trimming removed 0 bases at V and 0 bases at J, with 21 bases between.

The V and J genes are TRBV9 and TRBJ2-5, with D maybe TRBD2 (5 bases). The length of the CDR3 is 13 residues. Per the germline V gene, CDR1 is SGDLS and CDR2 is YYNGEE. V lost 3 bases, J lost 5 bases, and 11 bases lay in between. This CDR3 is CASSGSSGETQYF. CDR3 nucleotide sequence: TGTGCCAGCAGCGGAAGCTCGGGGGAGACCCAGTACTTC.

This chain joins TRBV5-4 and TRBJ2-7; 10 positions agree with TRBD1. Germline CDR1 SGHNT, CDR2 YYREEE (reference sequence). The junction had 3 bases not matched to a gene; V was cut back by 5 bases and J by 4 bases. This CDR3 has 13 amino acids. The CDR3 DNA follows: TGTGCCAGCAGTTCGGACAGGGGGTACGAGCAGTACTTC. Translation gives CASSSDRGYEQYF.

This chain connects TRBV18 to TRBJ2-2; 7 bases align to TRBD2. V lost 3 bases to trimming and J lost 2 bases; unmatched junction nucleotides: 12. This CDR3 has 18 residues. CDR1 and CDR2 from the germline V gene are KGHSH and LQKENI. This chain's CDR3 is CASSPMASGVTNTGELFF. The DNA for the CDR3 is TGTGCCAGCTCACCCATGGCAAGCGGGGTGACTAACACCGGGGAGCTGTTTTTT.

The chain joins TRBV2 to TRBJ2-7; the D is unclear. Deletions cut 2 bases from V and 6 bases from J, with 11 bases between. Germline V lookup: CDR1 SNHLY, CDR2 FYNNEI. The CDR3 has 13 residues. The CDR3 loop reads CASSELASLEQYF. The CDR3 bases are TGTGCCAGCAGTGAACTTGCATCGCTCGAGCAGTACTTC. The full variable domain, completed using reference TRBV2 and TRBJ2-7, is EPEVTQTPSHQVTQMGQEVILRCVPISNHLYFYWYRQILGQKVEFLVSFYNNEISEKSEIFDDQFSVERPDGSNFTLKIRSTKLEDSAMYFCASSELASLEQYFGPGTRLTVT.

This chain links TRBV7-9 with TRBJ2-7, with TRBD1 identical over 9 bases. Germline V gene lookup returns CDR1 SEHNR and CDR2 FQNEAQ (reference sequence). This CDR3 comprises 15 residues. Trimming at V came to 5 bases and at J to 5 bases, leaving 10 bases not matched to a gene. The CDR3: CASSTSGTGFDEQYF. The CDR3 DNA is TGTGCCAGCAGCACCTCCGGGACAGGGTTCGACGAGCAGTACTTC.